This record covers a single TCR beta chain. The antigen is unknown. Trimming cost V 0 bases and J 5 bases, with 14 bases left between them. The CDR3 is made up of 15 amino acids. The V gene's germline CDR1 is SGDLS and CDR2 YYNGEE. The sample originates from a study of graft-versus-host responses after intestinal transplantation. Study context: Multivisceral, liver-intestinal, or isolated intestinal transplants were given to recipients. Anti-thymocyte globulin induction was given to all recipients, followed by tacrolimus and steroids for roughly 3 years. The study's findings and limits: GvH clones appeared in recipient marrow, some first in ileum or blood.

Sequencing used immunoSEQ multiplex PCR; TCRdb keeps in-frame clones, though not all of them. The table has roughly 69,000 clones, roughly 90% seen once. The sequencing used unstimulated CD8+ T cells sorted from spleen or lymph node cells, collected before transplant. The clonotype originates from a human donor who was the organ donor for an intestinal transplant. The rearrangement joins TRBV9 to TRBJ2-5; maybe TRBD1 (6 bases). The CDR3 DNA sequence: TGTGCCAGCAGCGTAGACGGACAGACTTTCGAGACCCAGTACTTC. Its translation is CASSVDGQTFETQYF.